What follows are 14 T cell receptor beta chains derived from one specimen sequenced in a study of shared clonotypes between healthy human individuals. TCRdb keeps only in-frame clones here, not all; method: immunoSEQ multiplex PCR. The data contain a few hundred thousand clones, less than 85% of them singletons. The specimen was memory CD4+ T cells sorted from blood. Documented subset: CD45RA-negative fraction. The receptors stem from a man younger than 40 in good health.

This chain uses TRBV18 with TRBJ1-5; D not certain. The germline CDR1 and CDR2 sequences are KGHSH and LQKENI. This CDR3 comprises 15 residues. Trimming left V 4 bases short and J 0 bases short, with 10 bases between. CDR3: CASSQGVNSNQPQHF. The CDR3 nucleotides read TGTGCCAGCTCACAGGGAGTGAATAGCAATCAGCCCCAGCATTTT.

This clone occurred once. This rearrangement joins TRBV6-9 to TRBJ2-7; TRBD1 might be the D (5 bases). Germline V lookup: CDR1 MNHGY, CDR2 SVAAGI. The ends were cut back, 6 bases at V and 4 bases at J, with 16 bases in the middle. There are 14 residues in the CDR3. CDR3 residues: CASSRLDSLYEQYF. The CDR3 bases are TGTGCCAGCAGCAGACTTGACAGTTTGTACGAGCAGTACTTC.

J is TRBJ2-7 and V is TRBV2; maybe TRBD2 (7 bases). The CDR3 runs 14 residues. Trimming left V 10 bases short and J 2 bases short, with 18 bases between. In germline, CDR1 is SNHLY, CDR2 FYNNEI. CDR3 loop: CATSGGGQPYEQYF. The CDR3 DNA sequence: TGTGCCACCTCCGGCGGGGGCCAACCCTACGAGCAGTACTTC.

This clone was seen only a few times. The J gene is TRBJ2-3, the V gene TRBV10-3; 8 bases line up with TRBD1. V lost 11 bases and J lost 1; bases outside the gene matches: 2. The V gene's germline CDR1 is ENHRY and CDR2 SYGVKD. The CDR3 is 12 residues long. In DNA, the CDR3 is TGTGCCTCACAGGGGGGCACAGATACGCAGTATTTT. Its translation: CASQGGTDTQYF.

This chain links TRBV7-2 with TRBJ2-3; the D gene could be TRBD1 or TRBD2 (6 bases each). The CDR3 has 17 residues. Trimming took 5 bases from V and 0 from J, leaving 18 bases between them. The germline gives CDR1 SGHTA, CDR2 FQGNSA. CDR3 region: CASSAKTWGASTDTQYF. The CDR3 nucleotides are TGTGCCAGCAGCGCCAAAACATGGGGGGCTAGCACAGATACGCAGTATTTT.

V usage is TRBV7-2 and J usage is TRBJ2-2; D is unresolved. Germline CDR1 and CDR2: SGHTA and FQGNSA. The CDR3 length is 13 residues. V was trimmed by 3 bases and J by 5 bases, leaving 7 bases between them. The CDR3 coding sequence is TGTGCCAGCAGCTTTATAAAGACCGGGGAGCTGTTTTTT. Its protein is CASSFIKTGELFF.

V usage is TRBV29-1 and J usage is TRBJ1-3, with D hard to call. V was shortened by 2 bases and J by 4 bases, with 9 bases between the two germline ends. From germline, CDR1 is SQVTM and CDR2 ANQGSEA. CDR3 length: 13 residues. The chain's CDR3 is CSVEPGHGNTIYF. The CDR3 DNA reads as TGCAGCGTTGAACCTGGGCACGGAAACACCATATATTTT.

The V call is TRBV6-1, the J call TRBJ2-7; D perhaps matches TRBD2 (6 bases). Trimming took off 1 base at V and 6 bases at J, with 13 bases between the two ends. There are 14 residues in the CDR3. Germline-derived CDR1 and CDR2 are MNHNS and SASEGT. The CDR3 DNA reads as TGTGCCAGCAGTGAAGTGGGAGTGGGACTCGAGCAGTACTTC. The encoded protein is CASSEVGVGLEQYF.

This chain joins TRBV10-2 and TRBJ1-2; the D gene is possibly TRBD1 (5 bases). Per the germline V gene, CDR1 is WSHSY and CDR2 is SAAADI. With 0 bases removed from V and 3 bases from J, the gap between germline ends came to 14 bases. This CDR3 spans 16 amino acids. The CDR3 nucleotides are TGCGCCAGCAGTGAGTCTCGAGGGGCTCTTTACTATGGCTACACCTTC. It codes for CASSESRGALYYGYTF.

The table lists this clone with a count of one. The chain has TRBV28 and TRBJ1-2; the D gene is possibly TRBD1 (6 bases). Germline loops: CDR1 MDHEN, CDR2 SYDVKM. This CDR3 is built from 12 residues. Trimming took off 6 bases at V and 7 bases at J, with 12 bases between the two ends. CDR3 amino acids: CASSSSGVGYTF. CDR3 sequence (DNA): TGTGCCAGCAGCTCTTCAGGGGTTGGCTACACCTTC.

This clone was recorded a few times. The CDR3 DNA sequence: TGTGCCAGCAGCGTCGTCGCGGGAGGGGAGCAGTTCTTC. This translates into CASSVVAGGEQFF. V and J are TRBV25-1 and TRBJ2-1; TRBD2 agrees at 9 bases. V trimming: 6 bases; J trimming: 10 bases; junction bases outside the gene matches: 7. Germline-derived CDR1 and CDR2 are MGHDK and SYGVNS. The length of the CDR3 is 13 residues.

This clone has a handful of counts. The chain links TRBV6-1 to TRBJ2-3; D not resolved. Trimming removed 3 bases at V and 4 bases at J, with 17 bases between. This CDR3 comprises 16 residues. Germline CDR1 reads MNHNS; CDR2 reads SASEGT. CDR3 protein: CASSDRKGPNPDTQYF. The CDR3 region has the DNA TGTGCCAGCAGTGATAGAAAGGGTCCGAACCCAGATACGCAGTATTTT.

This clone came up many times. V gene TRBV6-5 combines with J gene TRBJ2-3; D is unclear. The CDR3 spans 14 residues. Trimming cost V 7 bases and J 0 bases, with 11 bases left between them. The V gene's germline CDR1 is MNHEY and CDR2 SVGAGI. CDR3 coding DNA: TGTGCCAGCAAAAGAGATTGGAGCACAGATACGCAGTATTTT. The encoded protein is CASKRDWSTDTQYF.

Ten or more counts support this clone. The rearrangement joins TRBV27 to TRBJ1-5; D gene uncertain. Trimming pared 0 bases from V and 5 bases from J, leaving 8 bases between. Germline CDR1 MNHEY, CDR2 SMNVEV (reference sequence). CDR3 length equals 14 residues. CDR3 DNA sequence: TGTGCCAGCAGTTTATCCCCGGGCTATCAGCCCCAGCATTTT. Translation gives CASSLSPGYQPQHF.